This passage covers 8 T cell receptor beta chains from one sample sequenced in a study. TCRdb passed the RT-PCR reads through MiXCR, listing each CDR3 protein once. The sample has about 680,000 distinct CDR3 sequences, 11% to 15% seen once. Sequenced material: memory CD4+ T cells from blood. Receptor source: a female donor in good health, serving as a healthy control.

The sample holds many counts of this clonotype. The V call is TRBV29-1, the J call TRBJ1-4; no clear D gene. The CDR3 has 12 residues. Germline assignment: CDR1 SQVTM and CDR2 ANQGSEA. Trimming shortened V by 7 bases and J by 5 bases, and 11 bases separated the two germline ends. In DNA, the CDR3 is TGCAGCGGTGGACGGCCGAATGAAAAACTGTTTTTT. It specifies CSGGRPNEKLFF.

The V call is TRBV6-6, the J call TRBJ2-2; TRBD1 might be the D (5 bases). This CDR3 is 17 amino acids long. The germline CDR1 and CDR2 sequences are MNHNY and SVGAGI (reference sequence). Trimming shortened V by 5 bases and J by 1 base, and 17 bases separated the two germline ends. CDR3 amino acids: CASSTNAGFGNTGELFF. The CDR3 DNA is TGTGCCAGCAGTACCAACGCAGGGTTTGGGAACACCGGGGAGCTGTTTTTT.

This clonotype was counted at least ten times. This sequence joins TRBV5-5 and TRBJ2-5; 8 nucleotides agree with TRBD1. The trim removed 5 bases at V and 5 bases at J, leaving 5 bases unmatched. The CDR3 is 13 residues long. Germline CDR1 SGHKS, CDR2 YYEKEE (reference sequence). The CDR3 coding sequence is TGTGCCAGCAGTCAGACAGGGGTGGAGACCCAGTACTTC. Amino acids: CASSQTGVETQYF.

This clonotype has a handful of counts. The rearrangement joins TRBV20-1 to TRBJ1-3; no clear D. The CDR3 has 13 amino acids. Per the germline V gene, CDR1 is DFQATT and CDR2 is SNEGSKA (reference sequence). V lost 1 base and J lost 4, with 8 bases in between. The CDR3 bases are TGCAGTGCTAGAGGGACGGGGGGAAACACCATATATTTT. It translates to CSARGTGGNTIYF.

V usage is TRBV5-6 and J usage is TRBJ2-4; D is undetermined. Germline CDR1 is SGHDT and CDR2 is YYEEEE. The CDR3 is 12 amino acids. Trimming removed 0 bases from V and 3 bases from J, with 1 base in between. DNA for the CDR3: TGTGCCAGCAGCTTGGGCAAAAACATTCAGTACTTC. It encodes CASSLGKNIQYF.

This clonotype was seen more than once but under ten times. The chain employs TRBV9 and TRBJ2-1; 7 bases fit TRBD2. The V segment lost 0 bases and the J segment 2 bases; nucleotides outside the gene matches: 5. The germline V gene encodes CDR1 SGDLS and CDR2 YYNGEE. The CDR3 is 16 residues long. The CDR3 spells CASSVVAGQTYNEQFF. The CDR3 DNA follows: TGTGCCAGCAGCGTAGTAGCGGGCCAAACCTACAATGAGCAGTTCTTC.

The chain joins TRBV5-6 to TRBJ2-3; 9 bases fit TRBD2. V gave up 2 bases and J gave up 3 bases; unmatched junction bases: 13. The germline gives CDR1 SGHDT, CDR2 YYEEEE. The CDR3 contains 18 residues. The CDR3 DNA reads as TGTGCCAGCAGCTTTCTAGCGGGATCCAGCGAAAGAACAGATACGCAGTATTTT. This gives the protein CASSFLAGSSERTDTQYF.

This clonotype turned up a few times. The chain links TRBV20-1 to TRBJ2-3, with TRBD2 matching over 12 bases. The CDR3 has 16 amino acids. The germline CDR1 and CDR2 sequences are DFQATT and SNEGSKA (reference sequence). V trimming: 2 bases; J trimming: 3 bases; junction bases outside the gene matches: 6. The CDR3 DNA reads TGCAGTGCTAGAACTAAGACTAGCGGGGGAACAGATACGCAGTATTTT. Protein product: CSARTKTSGGTDTQYF.